These T cell receptor beta chains were read from a single sample in a study of T cells in tuberculosis. Libraries were prepared by immunoSEQ multiplex PCR; TCRdb keeps only in-frame clonotypes and omits some of them. The profile covers fewer than 40,000 clones, with around 97% appearing a single time and 6.2% taken by the ten largest. Sequencing was performed on PBMCs. The receptors here all came from a donor aged 10 to 29 with latent tuberculosis or without tuberculosis infection. Each CDR3 is given with its conserved first and last residue. The order of the fields is J gene, V gene, CDR3 length, CDR3 protein.

TRBJ1-2 TRBV10-3 17 CAISEFGRARSVYGYTF
TRBJ2-1 TRBV28 15 CASSFRAASIHEQFF
TRBJ2-7 TRBV4-1 16 CASSQDQGPPLNEQYF
TRBJ2-7 TRBV6-6 16 CASSSPGERSSYEQYF
TRBJ2-1 TRBV6-1 15 CASIDGRAPYNEQFF
TRBJ2-1 TRBV7-2 16 CASSLSSGRPYNEQFF
TRBJ1-2 TRBV6-1 14 CASSERGDYYGYTF
TRBJ2-2 TRBV10-3 16 CAITATSGANTGELFF
TRBJ1-4 TRBV7-2 15 CASSAQGISGEKLFF
TRBJ1-2 TRBV6-4 15 CASSDSITGAAGYTF